These 3 T cell receptor beta chains came from one sample sequenced in a study of cytomegalovirus exposure and HLA in healthy donors. Primers: 60 Vbeta forward and 13 Jbeta reverse. TCRdb's table, derived via immunoSEQ multiplex PCR, lists solely in-frame clones and lacks some. The sample table includes around 64,000 clones. Sequencing used PBMCs. The receptor source for this set is a female donor in good health and CMV-seropositive.

The genes are TRBV7-3 and TRBJ1-1; perhaps TRBD1 as D (6 bases). Between the trimmed V and J ends, which lost 6 bases and 9 bases, there was a span of 14 bases. The CDR3 is 12 amino acids. Per germline, CDR1 SGHTA and CDR2 FQGTGA. Written as DNA, the CDR3 is TGTGCCAGCAGTCCCCAACAGGGACAAGCTTTCTTT. As protein: CASSPQQGQAFF.

This chain links TRBV28 with TRBJ2-3; 9 nucleotides align to TRBD2. V lost 5 bases and J lost 6; bases outside the gene matches: 12. Germline CDR1 reads MDHEN; CDR2 reads SYDVKM. CDR3 length equals 16 residues. CDR3 bases: TGTGCCAGCAGTACCCATTGGGAGCGGGAGGTGGATACGCAGTATTTT. Amino acids: CASSTHWEREVDTQYF.

The chain couples TRBV13 to TRBJ2-5, with D possibly being TRBD2 (5 bases). Trimming took 5 bases from V and 5 from J, leaving 15 bases between them. Germline V gene data show CDR1 as PRHDT and CDR2 as FYEKMQ (reference sequence). This CDR3 is built from 14 residues. The CDR3 here is CASSTRLGLETQYF. The CDR3 DNA reads TGTGCCAGCAGCACTAGGCTAGGGCTCGAGACCCAGTACTTC. The full variable domain, rest sourced from reference TRBV13 and TRBJ2-5, is AAGVIQSPRHLIKEKRETATLKCYPIPRHDTVYWYQQGPGQDPQFLISFYEKMQSDKGSIPDRFSAQQFSDYHSELNMSSLELGDSALYFCASSTRLGLETQYFGPGTRLLVL.